This paragraph reports one T cell receptor beta chain. Its matching antigen is unknown. This entry belongs to a study of a mutant IDH1 vaccine in newly diagnosed glioma. This CDR3 is built from 14 residues. CDR1 is SGHRS and CDR2 is YFSETQ in the germline V gene. Trimming shortened V by 3 bases and J by 9 bases, and 13 bases separated the two germline ends. Time point meaning: week 47, end of study. A 20-mer mutant IDH1 peptide at 300 ug was injected subcutaneously with topical imiquimod. Clones were sequenced by immunoSEQ multiplex PCR, and TCRdb holds only the in-frame ones, with some missing. The table lists tens of thousands of clones, roughly 76% of them singletons.

The rearrangement links TRBV5-1 to TRBJ1-6; D might be TRBD1 (5 bases). Sequenced here: PBMCs, sampled from a glioma patient whose treatment included an IDH1 peptide vaccine. The sequence was obtained from a man aged 45-60 years with glioma. CDR3 protein: CASSSRQRSSPLHF. The CDR3 bases are TGCGCCAGCAGCTCCCGACAGAGGAGTTCACCCCTCCACTTT.